The text below deals with one TCR beta chain. Its antigen is not known. This sample is drawn from a study of tumor-infiltrating lymphocytes in primary liver carcinoma. Across the whole study: Stage T1-T3 N0M0 and a size of roughly 4 to 10 cm characterized the tumors.

Production of TCR beta cDNA used roughly 480 ng total RNA together with a constant-region primer. Libraries for TCR beta were built through three nested multiplex PCR rounds, which together made up a slightly modified ARM-PCR procedure. Each of the first two PCR rounds ran nine to ten cycles with TRBV1-TRBV30 forward and C-beta reverse primers. TCRdb re-called the multiplex PCR reads through MiXCR, storing one row per CDR3 protein. The sample includes fewer than 400,000 distinct CDR3 sequences, over 55% of them seen just once. Findings of the study overall: Tumors and blood were compared for top-250-clone fraction, and tumors had the significantly higher value (p = 0.039).

RNA was extracted from whole blood without cell sorting, alongside germline DNA. This CDR3 has 15 amino acids. The germline V gene has CDR1 SGHAT and CDR2 FQNNGV. V lost 5 bases, J lost 2 bases, and 3 bases stayed unmatched. V and J are TRBV11-2 and TRBJ2-6, with 7 bases aligning to TRBD1. Material for sequencing was peripheral blood. This TCR was recovered from a man aged 35-49 years with primary liver carcinoma and hepatitis B virus infection. CDR3 nucleotides: TGTGCCAGCAGCGGAGACAGGGCTGGGGCCAACGTCCTGACTTTC. Translating it yields CASSGDRAGANVLTF.